Sequencing of this T cell receptor beta chain was carried out in a study of T-cell reconstitution after alpha-beta-depleted transplantation in children. There are 13 residues in the CDR3. CDR1 DFQATT and CDR2 SNEGSKA come from the germline V gene (reference sequence). The V end was cut by 8 bases, the J end by 3 bases, with 16 bases between. Unique molecular identifiers were used to barcode this TCRbeta library. TCRdb re-derived calls from the PCR reads in MiXCR, one entry per CDR3 protein. The sample consists of roughly 500,000 distinct CDR3 sequences, 32% of them appearing once. V gene TRBV20-1 combines with J gene TRBJ1-1; D is uncertain. The origin of this receptor is a human donor who donated a stem cell graft to a child with aplastic anemia. The material was PBMCs from the stem cell graft donor, obtained from the stem cell graft. The CDR3 is CSPSRRVDTEAFF. The CDR3 nucleotides read TGCAGTCCCTCAAGAAGGGTAGACACTGAAGCTTTCTTT.